This T cell receptor beta chain came from a study of OX40 agonist ivuxolimab in advanced cancers. Across the whole study: Partial responses were achieved by three patients, one with hepatocellular carcinoma and two with cutaneous melanoma.

Trimming shortened V by 5 bases and J by 7 bases, and 15 bases separated the two germline ends. The CDR3 runs 15 residues. The V gene's germline CDR1 is LNHNV and CDR2 YYDKDF (reference sequence). The method was immunoSEQ multiplex PCR; TCRdb's version includes in-frame clones alone and lacks a portion of them. The sample holds tens of thousands of clones, approximately 88% seen once. The clonotype comes from an adult with an advanced solid tumor such as melanoma, head and neck, liver or kidney cancer. Sequenced material: CD4+ or CD8+ T cells sorted from blood, taken in a trial of the OX40 agonist ivuxolimab. The chain is built from TRBV15 and TRBJ1-6; tentative D call: TRBD1 (6 bases). CDR3 amino acids: CATSDEGEGNSPLHF. The CDR3 nucleotides are TGTGCCACCAGCGATGAGGGGGAGGGCAATTCACCCCTCCACTTT. Using reference TRBV15 and TRBJ1-6 for the parts outside the CDR3, the full variable domain is DAMVIQNPRYQVTQFGKPVTLSCSQTLNHNVMYWYQQKSSQAPKLLFHYYDKDFNNEADTPDNFQSRRPNTSFCFLDIRSPGLGDTAMYLCATSDEGEGNSPLHFGNGTRLTVT.